This T cell receptor beta chain was captured by sequencing in a study of CD8+ T cells in alopecia areata (dated by TCRdb to the late 2010s). With respect to the entire study: The treated patients, all with moderate-to-severe alopecia areata, were enrolled in an open-label pilot trial of oral tofacitinib given at 5 to 10 mg twice daily. Tofacitinib was administered for 6 to 18 months, and 6 months of follow-up off drug were then conducted to assess delayed response and recurrence. The SALT score, which quantifies the percentage of affected scalp surface area, was used to measure disease severity in treated patients. High-throughput TCRbeta sequencing was used to examine T cell clonal expansion in alopecia areata in both the C3H/HeJ mouse model and human patients. Human TCRbeta sequencing covered scalp tissue and sorted CD4+ and CD8+ peripheral blood T cells from patchy and totalis/universalis alopecia areata patients and healthy controls. Biopsies were taken from tofacitinib-treated patients at baseline and again at 4 and 24 weeks into treatment, and several of those patients also had a later scalp biopsy. Clonality in the scalp was compared among normal scalp (n=4), patchy alopecia areata scalp (n=8), and alopecia totalis/universalis scalp (n=8). RNA was obtained with the PAXgene miRNA kit for fixed scalp, the miRNeasy kit for PBMCs, and the RNeasy kit for mouse skin. TCRbeta CDR3 regions were amplified by immunoSEQ multiplex PCR using 35 Vbeta forward and 13 Jbeta reverse primers. Study-level results and caveats: Compared with mice, TCR sequences shared between patients were less clear, possibly partly because of HLA diversity across the patient population. Compared with normal scalp, lesional scalp had higher clonality and more expanded CD8+ clones, particularly in alopecia totalis/universalis, a pattern that suggests antigenic drive. Many expanded lesional clones were found to persist in scalp and blood during tofacitinib treatment, and relapse after treatment cessation may be partly explained by this persistence. Because the treated cohort was small and had just a single nonresponder, larger studies are needed to establish links between baseline CD8+ expansion and response. Tofacitinib significantly lowered scalp clonality and the number of expanded CD8+ clones among the top 100 scalp clones. Scalp TCR repertoire analysis is complicated because resident alphabeta T cells in normal human skin are also sequenced, whereas mouse skin is dominated by gammadelta T cells.

Remarks on this clone: Its antigen remains undetermined. Base qualities are missing; no much larger clone stands one base away.

Library preparation employed the immunoSEQ multiplex PCR assay. RNA was extracted from all samples and reverse transcribed into cDNA as template for TCR sequencing. SuperScript III was used for first-strand cDNA synthesis, primed with a 2:1 mix of oligo-dT and random hexamers. A synthetic immune receptor repertoire was used to gauge amplification bias, and whatever bias remained was removed computationally. From the authors' description of their analysis: Raw reads were preprocessed to remove errors, and CDR3 was defined according to IMGT conventions as the region from the conserved cysteine to phenylalanine. Clonality was computed by normalizing Shannon entropy by log2 of the number of productive unique TCRs and subtracting the result from 1. Whether scalp clones were CD4 or CD8 was inferred by matching scalp TCRbeta sequences against CD4 and CD8 repertoires sorted from blood. TCRdb's version of the immuneACCESS table is confined to in-frame rearrangements and falls short of the full clone set. An unresolved V gene accounts for under half of the shortfall where checked; the remainder is of unknown origin. The DNA was the basis for D and trimming; V, J and clone size are from that table. The table for this sample lists under 350,000 clones; 58% of them were counted only once. The ten largest clones capture more than 1.5% of the sample.

The time point label of this sample denotes: around 26 weeks on oral tofacitinib. The label giving this sample's treatment or condition can be read as: oral pan-JAK inhibitor, 5-10 mg twice daily. Peripheral blood and lesional scalp punch biopsies were obtained from patients with alopecia areata. PBMCs were isolated by density centrifugation and stained for CD3, CD4 and CD8, after which CD4+ and CD8+ T cells were sorted on a FACSAria. V drops 4 bases and J drops 3 bases, leaving 16 bases in between. Reading from cysteine to phenylalanine, the CDR3 counts 15 amino acids. CDR3 DNA is the only sequence kept; it has 45 bases, read in frame from the first base. Taken from the germline V gene (reference sequence), the CDR1 and CDR2 loops are MNHEY and SMNVEV.

This TCR derives from a human donor with alopecia areata. The sequence joins TRBV27 to TRBJ2-7; no D gene is confidently identified. This material consisted of CD4+ T cells sorted from blood, taken at week 24, from a patient treated with tofacitinib. The CDR3 amino acid sequence is: CASSSGRRGIYEQYF. The sequence in DNA is TGTGCCAGCAGTTCTGGGCGACGCGGAATCTACGAGCAGTACTTC.